The following is a T cell receptor beta chain sequence with its context. Antigen: not known. The data belong to a study of cytomegalovirus exposure and HLA in healthy donors. Study background: A later analysis reported the 120 or so validation repertoires used the same platform as the 550 to 700 first-cohort repertoires.

From the 120-subject validation cohort, which was separate from the roughly 700-subject first cohort, the donors were drawn. Only in-frame clones appear in the TCRdb table, and some are missing; sequencing was by immunoSEQ multiplex PCR. Of approximately 62,000 clones detected, 92% appear once; the ten largest clones hold roughly 1.3%. Notes on the study in general: The study recorded fewer than 200 TCR beta chains that were cytomegalovirus-associated. The majority of TCR sequences were rare, yet some public TCRs appeared in many donors.

Germline loops: CDR1 SGHNT, CDR2 YYREEE (reference sequence). The CDR3 is made up of 13 amino acids. V was trimmed by 2 bases and J by 8 bases, leaving 13 bases between them. This TCR was recovered from a woman aged 18 to 35 in good health and CMV-seronegative. Sequenced: PBMCs. V gene TRBV5-4 combines with J gene TRBJ1-2, with D unresolved. The CDR3 DNA is TGTGCCAGCAGCTTAGATCCCCGGTTCGGCTACACCTTC. It codes for CASSLDPRFGYTF.